This entry features one T cell receptor beta chain sequence. What it binds is unknown. The V and J ends lost 4 bases and 1 base respectively, with 8 bases between them. Germline CDR1 SGHRS, CDR2 YFSETQ. The CDR3 runs 13 residues. These data come from a study of T cell responses to AZD1222 COVID-19 vaccine. Overall study: Pooling of second doses given at about 4 or about 12 weeks was done. Study results and caveats: Spike-specific TCR breadth and depth grew following two AZD1222 doses. Clonal diversity was possibly underestimated, and white British individuals and females predominated among donors.

Profiled with immunoSEQ multiplex PCR; TCRdb holds only in-frame clones, not every one. The data show some 190,000 clones, around 94% seen once. This TCR derives from an adult in good health. The chain employs TRBV5-1 and TRBJ1-1, with D possibly TRBD1 on 5 matching bases. The sample was peripheral blood, taken on day 0 of AZD1222 vaccination. CDR3 protein: CASSRGTNTEAFF. The CDR3 region has the DNA TGCGCCAGCAGCCGCGGGACGAACACTGAAGCTTTCTTT.